The 13 T cell receptor beta chains below were found in one sample sequenced in a study of identical twins (dated by TCRdb to 2016 to 2017). The library was built by means of 5' RACE. TCRdb lists the instrument as Illumina HiSeq 2000. TCRdb reworked the public reads: Q25 trimming with fastp, MiXCR clone assembly, productive beta chains retained. Duplicate CDR3 protein sequences are folded into a single record with the most common DNA and genes. The sample includes hundreds of thousands of distinct CDR3 sequences, with roughly 9.7% observed a single time. 6% to 8.5% of the sample is taken by the ten largest. These data also formed part of another study, on yellow fever vaccine responses in identical twins.

Sequencing used CD8+ T cells sorted from blood. The receptor set was obtained from a woman younger than 35 in good health.

This sequence joins TRBV10-2 and TRBJ2-7, with D maybe TRBD2 (5 bases). Per germline, CDR1 WSHSY and CDR2 SAAADI. Trimming removed 0 bases from V and 3 bases from J, with 12 bases in between. The CDR3 totals 15 residues. CDR3 residues: CASSESLRARYEQYF. CDR3 DNA: TGCGCCAGCAGTGAGTCATTGAGGGCCCGCTACGAGCAGTACTTC.

Only a few counts were recorded for this clonotype. The chain links TRBV28 to TRBJ2-1, with D maybe TRBD1 (5 bases). CDR3 length: 16 amino acids. The germline V gene has CDR1 MDHEN and CDR2 SYDVKM. V lost 5 bases, J lost 8 bases, and 22 bases lay in between. As DNA, the CDR3 is TGTGCCAGCAGTCCCTCCCAAGGGGCCCTCGCTGATGAGCAGTTCTTC. It is translated as CASSPSQGALADEQFF. Full variable domain (rest looked up from reference TRBV28 and TRBJ2-1): DVKVTQSSRYLVKRTGEKVFLECVQDMDHENMFWYRQDPGLGLRLIYFSYDVKMKEKGDIPEGYSVSREKKERFSLILESASTNQTSMYLCASSPSQGALADEQFFGPGTRLTVL.

This clonotype came up many times. This rearrangement joins TRBV7-9 to TRBJ1-1; D is possibly TRBD1 (5 bases). From germline, CDR1 is SEHNR and CDR2 FQNEAQ (reference sequence). With 5 bases removed from V and 7 bases from J, the gap between germline ends came to 17 bases. This CDR3 region has 14 residues. DNA for the CDR3: TGTGCCAGCAGCCCTTCGGGGACGGGGAGTGAAGCTTTCTTT. Translated, it gives CASSPSGTGSEAFF.

This clonotype was seen more than once but under ten times. The chain couples TRBV5-6 to TRBJ2-1; perhaps TRBD2 as D (6 bases). There are 16 residues in the CDR3. CDR1 and CDR2 (germline): SGHDT, YYEEEE. V was clipped by 6 bases and J by 4 bases, with 20 bases between them. The CDR3 nucleotides read TGTGCCAGCACCCCTTTTATAGCGGAGACATACAATGAGCAGTTCTTC. Translation gives CASTPFIAETYNEQFF.

This clonotype has just a few counts. This chain links TRBV7-9 with TRBJ2-5; weak D call: TRBD1 (6 bases). V was trimmed by 5 bases and J by 2 bases, leaving 12 bases between them. This CDR3 has 14 amino acids. The germline CDR1 and CDR2 sequences are SEHNR and FQNEAQ (reference sequence). CDR3 loop: CASSGGRSQETQYF. CDR3 coding DNA: TGTGCCAGCAGCGGGGGCCGGTCACAAGAGACCCAGTACTTC.

This clonotype has more than one count but fewer than ten. The V gene is TRBV19, the J gene TRBJ2-7, with 8 bases aligning to TRBD2. With V trimmed by 1 base and J by 2 bases, 7 bases remained unmatched. The germline V gene has CDR1 LNHDA and CDR2 SQIVND (reference sequence). The CDR3 loop spans 16 amino acids. The DNA of the CDR3 is TGTGCCAGTAGTATAGGACCCCCCGGGGGGGCCTACGAGCAGTACTTC. This codes for CASSIGPPGGAYEQYF.

This clonotype was detected only a few times. The V call is TRBV5-6, the J call TRBJ2-1; 8 positions match TRBD1. Germline V gene lookup returns CDR1 SGHDT and CDR2 YYEEEE. This CDR3 comprises 13 residues. V was clipped by 7 bases and J by 5 bases; unmatched bases: 5. CDR3 in amino acids: CASADRGDNEQFF. Here the CDR3 DNA reads TGTGCCAGCGCAGACAGGGGCGACAATGAGCAGTTCTTC.

This clonotype was observed a handful of times. V and J are TRBV7-3 and TRBJ2-7; 7 bases align to TRBD2. The CDR3 totals 15 residues. Per germline, CDR1 SGHTA and CDR2 FQGTGA. Trimming at V came to 1 base and at J to 0 bases, leaving 3 bases not matched to a gene. DNA for the CDR3: TGTGCCAGCAGCTTAATGGCGGGAGACTCCTACGAGCAGTACTTC. This codes for CASSLMAGDSYEQYF.

This clonotype has more than one count but fewer than ten. V and J are TRBV11-1 and TRBJ2-3, with TRBD2 as a possible D gene (6 bases). This CDR3 is 15 amino acids long. V shed 6 bases and J shed 3 bases, with 16 bases lying between them. Germline CDR1 SGHAT, CDR2 FQDESV (reference sequence). Here the CDR3 reads CASRGRDLRTDTQYF. CDR3 coding DNA: TGTGCCAGCAGAGGCCGGGACTTAAGAACAGATACGCAGTATTTT.

The sample holds a few counts of this clonotype. The V gene is TRBV11-2, the J gene TRBJ1-1, with 9 bases matching TRBD1. Germline CDR1 reads SGHAT; CDR2 reads FQNNGV. The CDR3 length is 16 residues. After removal of 5 bases from V and 1 base from J, the junction contained 8 bases not matched to a gene. CDR3 DNA sequence: TGTGCCAGCAGCACAGGGACAGGGAGGGAGAACACTGAAGCTTTCTTT. Protein sequence: CASSTGTGRENTEAFF.

This chain connects TRBV11-1 to TRBJ2-2; D might be TRBD2 (6 bases). The V and J ends lost 7 bases and 2 bases respectively, with 26 bases between them. Per germline, CDR1 SGHAT and CDR2 FQDESV (reference sequence). CDR3 length equals 19 residues. Written as DNA, the CDR3 is TGTGCCAGCACTTTCCCGCCGCCGACTAGACGAAGAAACACCGGGGAGCTGTTTTTT. It translates to CASTFPPPTRRRNTGELFF.

A few counts support this clonotype. The chain recombines TRBV7-9 with TRBJ2-7, with D maybe TRBD2 (6 bases). CDR3 size: 14 residues. Trimming left V 3 bases short and J 2 bases short, with 11 bases between. Germline lookup yields CDR1 SEHNR and CDR2 FQNEAQ (reference sequence). This chain's CDR3 is CASSFRDSTYEQYF. The CDR3 nucleotides are TGTGCCAGCAGCTTTCGGGACTCCACCTACGAGCAGTACTTC.

This clonotype appeared many times. The chain uses TRBV27 and TRBJ2-5, with 8 bases aligning to TRBD2. The CDR3 length is 15 residues. In germline, CDR1 is MNHEY, CDR2 SMNVEV (reference sequence). V trimming: 0 bases; J trimming: 5 bases; junction bases outside the gene matches: 5. The CDR3 here is CASSLSSGSYETQYF. The DNA of the CDR3 is TGTGCCAGCAGTTTATCCAGCGGGAGTTATGAGACCCAGTACTTC.